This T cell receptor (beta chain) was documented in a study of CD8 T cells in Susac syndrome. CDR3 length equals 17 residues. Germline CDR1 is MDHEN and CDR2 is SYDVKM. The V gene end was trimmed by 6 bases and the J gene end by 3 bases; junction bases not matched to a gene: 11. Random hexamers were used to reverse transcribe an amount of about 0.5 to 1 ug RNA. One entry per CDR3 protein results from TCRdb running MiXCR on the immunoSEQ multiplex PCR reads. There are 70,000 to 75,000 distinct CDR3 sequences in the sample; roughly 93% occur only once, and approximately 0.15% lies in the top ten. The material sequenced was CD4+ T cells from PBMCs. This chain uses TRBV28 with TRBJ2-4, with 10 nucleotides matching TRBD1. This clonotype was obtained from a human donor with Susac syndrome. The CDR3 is CASSSLRQGAGKNIQYF. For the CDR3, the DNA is TGTGCCAGCAGCTCCCTTCGACAGGGGGCAGGCAAAAACATTCAGTACTTC.